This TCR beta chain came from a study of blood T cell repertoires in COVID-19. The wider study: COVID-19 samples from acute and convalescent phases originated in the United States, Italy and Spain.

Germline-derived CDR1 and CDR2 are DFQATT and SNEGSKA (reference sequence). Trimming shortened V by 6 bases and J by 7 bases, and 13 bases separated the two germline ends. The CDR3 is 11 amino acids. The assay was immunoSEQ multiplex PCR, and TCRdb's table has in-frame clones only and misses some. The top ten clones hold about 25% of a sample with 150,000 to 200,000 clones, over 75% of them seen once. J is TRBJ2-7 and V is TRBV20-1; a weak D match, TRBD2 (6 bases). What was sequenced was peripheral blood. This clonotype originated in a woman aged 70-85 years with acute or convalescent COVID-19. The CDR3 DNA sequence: TGCAGTGCCAGCCTAGCGAGGGAGCAGTACTTC. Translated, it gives CSASLAREQYF.